The 3 T cell receptor beta chains reported below all come from one sample, sequenced in a study of blood T cell repertoires in COVID-19. Profiling relied on immunoSEQ multiplex PCR, and the TCRdb table lists in-frame clones only, not all of them. The table has 150,000 to 200,000 clones, around 86% seen once. Sample: peripheral blood. These receptors originate from a woman in her seventies with COVID-19, enrolled during active disease.

This chain connects TRBV5-1 to TRBJ2-5, with 11 bases aligning to TRBD2. V trimming: 3 bases; J trimming: 1 base; junction bases outside the gene matches: 2. CDR1 and CDR2 from the germline V gene are SGHRS and YFSETQ. The CDR3 covers 15 residues. The CDR3 sequence is CASSSGTSGQETQYF. CDR3 sequence (DNA): TGCGCCAGCAGCTCGGGGACTAGCGGCCAAGAGACCCAGTACTTC.

This clone was seen once. The chain uses TRBV12-3 or TRBV12-4 and TRBJ1-5, with D hard to call. The CDR3 covers 13 residues. The ends were cut back, 0 bases at V and 7 bases at J, with 7 bases in the middle. CDR3 region: CASSLAGGQPQHF. In DNA, the CDR3 is TGTGCCAGCAGTTTAGCGGGAGGGCAGCCCCAGCATTTT.

In its sample, this clone was seen once. The chain combines TRBV2 with TRBJ1-3, with 7 bases lining up with TRBD1. With V trimmed by 5 bases and J by 4 bases, 5 bases remained unmatched. CDR1 is SNHLY, CDR2 FYNNEI, per germline. There are 14 residues in the CDR3. In nucleotides, the CDR3 is TGTGCCAGCAGTTCACAGGGGTTCGGAAACACCATATATTTT. Its protein product is CASSSQGFGNTIYF.